These 9 T cell receptor beta chains were all obtained from the same sample, sequenced in a study of T-cell memory formation after mild COVID-19. TCRdb analysed the 5' RACE reads with MiXCR anew, one entry per CDR3 protein. The sample has about 140,000 distinct CDR3 sequences, 15% to 20% seen once. The source material was PBMCs or a T cell subset sorted from them (not recorded which). All receptors come from an adult woman who had mild COVID-19 (a few samples of this study predate the infection). Cell type and time point are not known.

The chain joins TRBV5-1 to TRBJ2-5, with D perhaps matching TRBD1 (5 bases). CDR1 and CDR2 from the germline V gene are SGHRS and YFSETQ. The CDR3 consists of 11 residues. Deletions cut 2 bases from V and 7 bases from J, with 6 bases between. The CDR3 DNA follows: TGCGCCAGCAGCTTCGACAGGACCCAGTACTTC. Its translation is CASSFDRTQYF.

V is TRBV5-1 and J is TRBJ2-1; TRBD2 agrees at 7 bases. V shed 4 bases and J 7 bases; nucleotides not matched to a gene: 11. The CDR3 has 15 residues. The germline V gene has CDR1 SGHRS and CDR2 YFSETQ. This CDR3 is CASSGGAGEGNEQFF. DNA for the CDR3: TGCGCCAGCAGCGGGGGTGCGGGAGAGGGGAATGAGCAGTTCTTC.

V gene TRBV29-1 combines with J gene TRBJ1-1; a possible D gene is TRBD1 (6 bases). Trimming shortened V by 5 bases and J by 0 bases, and 16 bases separated the two germline ends. The length of the CDR3 is 15 residues. Looked up from germline, CDR1 is SQVTM and CDR2 is ANQGSEA. The CDR3 bases are TGCAGCGTTTGTAAGGCGGACAGACTGAACACTGAAGCTTTCTTT. It is translated as CSVCKADRLNTEAFF.

This sequence joins TRBV3-1 and TRBJ1-6; no reliable D call. The CDR3 totals 14 residues. V shed 1 base and J shed 10 bases, with 11 bases lying between them. The germline CDR1 and CDR2 sequences are LGHDT and YNNKEL (reference sequence). The CDR3 DNA sequence: TGTGCCAGCAGCCAAGTCCCGTTTGTGTCACCCCTCCACTTT. This translates into CASSQVPFVSPLHF.

This clonotype was counted a few times. The chain carries TRBV9 and TRBJ2-5; TRBD1 aligns across 7 bases. In germline, CDR1 is SGDLS, CDR2 YYNGEE. The CDR3 contains 14 residues. V trimming: 3 bases; J trimming: 5 bases; junction bases outside the gene matches: 7. The CDR3 loop reads CASSETGRGETQYF. DNA for the CDR3: TGTGCCAGCAGCGAGACAGGGCGCGGGGAGACCCAGTACTTC.

This clonotype has more than one count but fewer than ten. The chain couples TRBV7-2 to TRBJ2-5; D uncertain. The CDR3 is made up of 13 amino acids. The V end was cut by 3 bases, the J end by 5 bases, with 10 bases between. Germline CDR1 SGHTA, CDR2 FQGNSA. CDR3 coding DNA: TGTGCCAGCAGCTTTAGTAATGTCGAGACCCAGTACTTC. Amino acids: CASSFSNVETQYF.

V is TRBV20-1 and J is TRBJ2-1, with 7 bases that match TRBD1. Per the germline V gene, CDR1 is DFQATT and CDR2 is SNEGSKA (reference sequence). V shed 1 base, J shed 4 bases, and the junction held 10 bases outside the gene matches. The CDR3 runs to 16 residues. This CDR3 reads CSARVRQGRGYNEQFF. The CDR3 nucleotides read TGCAGTGCTAGAGTTAGACAGGGAAGGGGGTACAATGAGCAGTTCTTC.

The chain combines TRBV11-2 with TRBJ1-2; D is undetermined. V lost 2 bases and J 8 bases, leaving 15 bases between the germline ends. This CDR3 region has 14 residues. Germline V gives CDR1 SGHAT, CDR2 FQNNGV. CDR3 sequence: CASSLLKDLEGYTF. The CDR3 nucleotides are TGTGCCAGCAGCTTATTAAAGGATCTGGAGGGCTACACCTTC.

This clonotype was picked up a small number of times. V is TRBV6-6 and J is TRBJ1-1; no clear D gene. Between the trimmed V and J ends, which lost 3 bases and 11 bases, there was a span of 10 bases. The length of the CDR3 is 11 residues. Germline V gene sequence: CDR1 MNHNY, CDR2 SVGAGI (reference sequence). DNA for the CDR3: TGTGCCAGCAGTTATAGCGTTGGGGCTTTCTTT. Protein sequence: CASSYSVGAFF.